These 15 T cell receptor beta chains were sequenced from one sample in a study of T cell responses to AZD1222 COVID-19 vaccine. Repertoires were generated with immunoSEQ multiplex PCR, while TCRdb's copy carries only in-frame clones and drops some. In the table there are some 110,000 clones, roughly 84% of which are singletons. Sequencing used peripheral blood, obtained on day 0 of AZD1222 vaccination. Every receptor here comes from an adult in good health.

This rearrangement joins TRBV7-9 to TRBJ2-3; TRBD2 agrees at 7 bases. This CDR3 comprises 15 residues. V lost 3 bases, J lost 6 bases, and 9 bases stayed unmatched. Germline loops: CDR1 SEHNR, CDR2 FQNEAQ (reference sequence). CDR3: CASSFGGRAGDTQYF. The CDR3, as DNA: TGTGCCAGCAGCTTTGGAGGGAGGGCTGGGGATACGCAGTATTTT.

The J gene is TRBJ2-7, the V gene TRBV21-1. TRBV21-1 represents a pseudogene. This CDR3 is built from 15 residues. CDR3 loop: CASSKVRKGSCEQYF. The DNA of the CDR3 is TGTGCCAGCAGCAAAGTTAGGAAGGGGAGCTGCGAGCAGTACTTC.

The gene calls are TRBV28 and TRBJ1-4, with TRBD1 as a possible D gene (5 bases). The CDR3 contains 13 residues. Germline lookup yields CDR1 MDHEN and CDR2 SYDVKM. Trimming stripped 9 bases from V and 11 bases from J, with 19 bases between. DNA of the CDR3: TGTGCCAGTCTCAAGGTAGCCGGGGGGAAACTGTTTTTT. It translates to CASLKVAGGKLFF.

This clone has just a few counts. The chain recombines TRBV7-9 with TRBJ2-7, with D perhaps TRBD1 (6 bases). Trimming shortened V by 5 bases and J by 2 bases, and 13 bases separated the two germline ends. This CDR3 region has 14 residues. The germline gives CDR1 SEHNR, CDR2 FQNEAQ (reference sequence). The CDR3, as DNA: TGTGCCAGCAGCCCAAGGACAGCTCCCTACGAGCAGTACTTC. This encodes CASSPRTAPYEQYF.

This clone was seen a few times. The chain has TRBV12-3 or TRBV12-4 and TRBJ1-2; D not resolved. This CDR3 has 11 amino acids. Trimming took off 6 bases at V and 5 bases at J, with 7 bases between the two ends. CDR3 nucleotide sequence: TGTGCCAGCAGCTCGAGGTATGGCTACACCTTC. Translation gives CASSSRYGYTF.

The gene calls are TRBV19 and TRBJ2-7; TRBD1 agrees at 11 bases. After removal of 8 bases from V and 6 bases from J, the junction contained 12 bases not matched to a gene. This CDR3 has 15 amino acids. Germline V CDR1 and CDR2: LNHDA, SQIVND (reference sequence). Here the CDR3 reads CASSYTGQGATEQYF. The DNA of the CDR3 is TGTGCCAGTTCCTACACTGGACAGGGGGCTACCGAGCAGTACTTC.

The J gene is TRBJ1-5, the V gene TRBV30; TRBD1 might be the D (5 bases). V lost 5 bases and J lost 1, with 9 bases in between. Germline loops: CDR1 GTSNPN, CDR2 SVGIG (reference sequence). The CDR3 is made up of 13 amino acids. Here the CDR3 reads CAWAGKSNQPQHF. CDR3 nucleotides: TGTGCCTGGGCAGGGAAAAGCAATCAGCCCCAGCATTTT.

About this clone itself: One junction end disagrees with the germline gene, perhaps due to a read error. The chain joins TRBV7-8 to TRBJ2-1; possibly TRBD1 for D (6 bases). The CDR3 is 15 residues long. The germline V gene encodes CDR1 SGHVS and CDR2 FQNEAQ. CDR3 nucleotides: TGTGCCAGCAGATTAGGGGACACTTTTACCAATGAGCAGTTCTTC. This gives the protein CASRLGDTFTNEQFF.

This chain's CDR3 is CASSLGTGEGNTIYF. The CDR3 DNA reads as TGTGCCAGCAGCTTGGGCACAGGGGAGGGAAACACCATATATTTT. This rearrangement joins TRBV7-8 to TRBJ1-3; 7 nucleotides agree with TRBD1. Per germline, CDR1 SGHVS and CDR2 FQNEAQ. Losses at the gene ends were 3 bases for V and 4 bases for J; bases not matched to a gene: 6. The CDR3 has 15 amino acids. The full variable domain, its missing parts supplied by reference TRBV7-8 and TRBJ1-3, is GAGVSQSPRYKVAKRGQDVALRCDPISGHVSLFWYQQALGQGPEFLTYFQNEAQLDKSGLPSDRFFAERPEGSVSTLKIQRTQQEDSAVYLCASSLGTGEGNTIYFGEGSWLTVV.

This clone was counted a few times. The CDR3 region is CASSLPSRDYNEQFF. The CDR3 nucleotides are TGTGCCAGCAGTTTACCCTCCCGGGACTACAATGAGCAGTTCTTC. V usage is TRBV27 and J usage is TRBJ2-1; D is possibly TRBD2 (5 bases). This CDR3 region has 15 residues. Germline CDR1 reads MNHEY; CDR2 reads SMNVEV (reference sequence). V gave up 2 bases and J gave up 3 bases, with 11 bases separating them.

The V and J genes are TRBV4-1 and TRBJ2-7; 13 bases match TRBD2. The ends lost 1 base at V and 7 bases at J; junction bases unmatched: 10. The CDR3 totals 17 residues. CDR1 MGHRA and CDR2 YSYEKL come from the germline V gene. This chain's CDR3 is CASSQGLTTSGGIEQYF. DNA of the CDR3: TGCGCCAGCAGCCAAGGTTTAACGACTAGCGGGGGGATAGAGCAGTACTTC.

The chain uses TRBV9 and TRBJ2-7; 8 bases map to TRBD2. The CDR3 loop spans 14 amino acids. The V gene end was trimmed by 0 bases and the J gene end by 7 bases; junction bases not matched to a gene: 6. Germline V gives CDR1 SGDLS, CDR2 YYNGEE. CDR3 DNA sequence: TGTGCCAGCAGCGTAGCCAGCGGGAGTGAAGAGCAGTACTTC. Protein sequence: CASSVASGSEEQYF.

The rearrangement uses TRBV7-2 and TRBJ2-4, with D perhaps TRBD2 (6 bases). Germline loops: CDR1 SGHTA, CDR2 FQGNSA. Trimming took off 1 base at V and 8 bases at J, with 12 bases between the two ends. The CDR3 has 14 amino acids. CDR3 DNA: TGTGCCAGCAGCTTAGATGGAGGGACGGACATTCAGTACTTC. It specifies CASSLDGGTDIQYF.

The chain uses TRBV15 and TRBJ1-2; possibly TRBD1 for D (6 bases). Trimming took off 0 bases at V and 4 bases at J, with 15 bases between the two ends. The CDR3 is 16 residues long. CDR1 and CDR2 (germline): LNHNV, YYDKDF (reference sequence). CDR3 sequence: CATSRDLGQSVYGYTF. The CDR3 region has the DNA TGTGCCACCAGCAGAGATCTAGGACAGTCAGTCTATGGCTACACCTTC. Full variable domain (missing parts from reference TRBV15 and TRBJ1-2): DAMVIQNPRYQVTQFGKPVTLSCSQTLNHNVMYWYQQKSSQAPKLLFHYYDKDFNNEADTPDNFQSRRPNTSFCFLDIRSPGLGDTAMYLCATSRDLGQSVYGYTFGSGTRLTVV.

The CDR3 region is CASSAGDDTDTQYF. CDR3 bases: TGTGCCAGCAGTGCCGGAGACGACACAGATACGCAGTATTTT. The V and J genes are TRBV6-4 and TRBJ2-3; D is uncertain. The CDR3 runs 14 residues. Germline V lookup: CDR1 MRHNA, CDR2 SNTAGT. Trimming removed 4 bases from V and 2 bases from J, with 10 bases in between.